These T cell receptor beta chains were read from a single sample in a study of graft-versus-host responses after intestinal transplantation. The assay was immunoSEQ multiplex PCR, and TCRdb's table has in-frame clones only and misses some. The sample includes about 40,000 clones, about 89% of them seen just once. Here the sequenced sample was PBMCs, taken 300 to 320 days after intestinal transplant. The receptors derive from a human patient who received an intestinal transplant, so some T cells may come from the graft donor. Each CDR3 is given with its conserved first and last residue. The D gene is left open where the match is weak. Only some rows state a clone size, as once, few, many or a class for expanded clones.

D	size	V	J	DNA	CDR3
TRBD1	-	TRBV9	TRBJ2-1	TGTGCCAGCAGCGTACCGGGACAGGGGGCGAATGAGCAGTTCTTC	CASSVPGQGANEQFF
-	-	TRBV30	TRBJ2-3	TGTGCCTGGAGCGGAGTCGGGGTGGCGGATACGCAGTATTTT	CAWSGVGVADTQYF
TRBD1	-	TRBV2	TRBJ2-7	TGTGCCAGCAGCCAGACAGGGGGCGAACACTACGAGCAGTACTTC	CASSQTGGEHYEQYF
TRBD2	once	TRBV6-4	TRBJ2-3	TGTGCCAGCAGTGACAGCGGGGGGGCCGATACGCAGTATTTT	CASSDSGGADTQYF
-	once	TRBV2	TRBJ2-3	TGTGCCAGCAGACGACAGTCGTTTCTGGATACGCAGTATTTT	CASRRQSFLDTQYF
-	-	TRBV2	TRBJ2-7	TGTGCCAGCAGTGTCTCGGCTGGCCTGGACGAGCAGTACTTC	CASSVSAGLDEQYF
TRBD1	-	TRBV28	TRBJ1-1	TGTGCCAGCAGATTCAGGGGGCTGTTAAACACTGAAGCTTTCTTT	CASRFRGLLNTEAFF
TRBD2	-	TRBV7-2	TRBJ2-1	TGTGCCAGCAGCGCATTCCTAGCGGGAGCTTACAATGAGCAGTTCTTC	CASSAFLAGAYNEQFF
TRBD1	-	TRBV5-1	TRBJ2-5	TGCGCCAGCAGCTCATGGGACAGGGAAGAGACCCAGTACTTC	CASSSWDREETQYF
-	few	TRBV25-1	TRBJ2-7	TGTGCCAGCAGCACCCCGGTAGGTTACGAGCAGTACTTC	CASSTPVGYEQYF
-	-	TRBV30	TRBJ1-1	TGTGCCTGGAGTGCCGGGCCTTTGAACACTGAAGCTTTCTTT	CAWSAGPLNTEAFF
TRBD1	-	TRBV2	TRBJ2-3	TGTGCCAGCAACCAAAACAGGGGGAGGACAGATACGCAGTATTTT	CASNQNRGRTDTQYF
-	-	TRBV28	TRBJ1-4	TGTGCCAGCAGTTCCGGACGGACTAATGAAAAACTGTTTTTT	CASSSGRTNEKLFF
-	-	TRBV15	TRBJ2-2	TGTGCCACCAGAAAGACAGGGGTCCTTAGCGGGGCCCTTAACACCGGGGAGCTGTTTTTT	CATRKTGVLSGALNTGELFF
TRBD1	-	TRBV10-2	TRBJ1-5	TGCGCCAGCAGGGGGACAGGGTTCAATCAGCCCCAGCATTTT	CASRGTGFNQPQHF
-	few	TRBV5-4	TRBJ1-2	TGTGCCAGCAGCCCCGACCGGCGTGGCTACACCTTC	CASSPDRRGYTF
-	-	TRBV6-5	TRBJ1-1	TGTGCCAGCAGTGGTTCGAAAGCCATGAACACTGAAGCTTTCTTT	CASSGSKAMNTEAFF
-	-	TRBV6-1	TRBJ2-7	TGTGCCAGCAGGGAGGGGGCTAGCGGTTCCTACGAGCAGTACTTC	CASREGASGSYEQYF
TRBD1	-	TRBV29-1	TRBJ2-7	TGCAGCGTTGGGGACAGGGCTACCTACGAGCAGTACTTC	CSVGDRATYEQYF
-	-	TRBV5-5	TRBJ2-1	TGTGCCAGCAGCCGGGAATCTTACAATGAGCAGTTCTTC	CASSRESYNEQFF
TRBD1	-	TRBV6-5	TRBJ2-3	TGTGCCAGCAGTTACACGACAGGGCCGGGCACAGATACGCAGTATTTT	CASSYTTGPGTDTQYF
-	-	TRBV25-1	TRBJ2-5	TGTGCCAGCAGGATTGGGGCTCGGGAGACCCAGTACTTC	CASRIGARETQYF
TRBD1	-	TRBV2	TRBJ1-2	TGTGCCAGCAGTGTACCGCAGGGGGCTAACTATGGCTACACCTTC	CASSVPQGANYGYTF
TRBD1	-	TRBV15	TRBJ1-2	TGTGCCACCAGCAGATTTGAGGGGGCGTATGGCTACACCTTC	CATSRFEGAYGYTF
-	-	TRBV7-2	TRBJ2-7	TGTGCCAGCAGCCCCCGACAGGTTTCCGCGTACGAGCAGTACTTC	CASSPRQVSAYEQYF
TRBD1	-	TRBV9	TRBJ2-7	TGTGCCAGCAGCGTACTTGGGACAGGGGGTTCGGACGAGCAGTACTTC	CASSVLGTGGSDEQYF
-	-	TRBV9	TRBJ2-3	TGTGCCAGCCAGGGAAGCACAGATACGCAGTATTTT	CASQGSTDTQYF
TRBD1	once	TRBV13	TRBJ1-2	TGTGCCAGCAGCTTCACTGGGGAGGGGGCTCATGGCTACACCTTC	CASSFTGEGAHGYTF
TRBD2	-	TRBV11-2	TRBJ2-3	TGTGCCAGCACCGCAGCGCTAAGCGGGGGACAAGGAACGCAGTATTTT	CASTAALSGGQGTQYF
TRBD2	-	TRBV7-8	TRBJ2-7	TGTGCCAGCAGCTTAGAAGCGGGGGAGTACGAGCAGTACTTC	CASSLEAGEYEQYF
-	-	TRBV29-1	TRBJ2-2	TGCAGCGTGGGCGACGCCACCGGGGAGCTGTTTTTT	CSVGDATGELFF
-	-	TRBV29-1	TRBJ2-5	TGCAGCGGGAGCCCCCAGACAGTCCCCCAGTACTTC	CSGSPQTVPQYF
-	once	TRBV6-5	TRBJ2-7	TGTGCCAGCAGTTACGGCGGGACAAACCCTTCCTACGAGCAGTACTTC	CASSYGGTNPSYEQYF
TRBD1	-	TRBV11-2	TRBJ2-1	TGTGCCAGCAGCTTAGATCCCGGACAGGGTGGCAATGAGCAGTTCTTC	CASSLDPGQGGNEQFF
TRBD1	-	TRBV6-6	TRBJ1-2	TGTGCCAGCAGTTCCCACAGGGGCTCTACCTATGGCTACACCTTC	CASSSHRGSTYGYTF
-	-	TRBV6-5	TRBJ1-2	TGTGCCAGCAGTTTGGACCCTAACTATGGCTACACCTTC	CASSLDPNYGYTF
-	once	TRBV28	TRBJ1-3	TGTGCCAGCAGTTTACCCACAACCCTGGACAGTCGCCTATATTTT	CASSLPTTLDSRLYF
-	few	TRBV10-3	TRBJ2-7	TGTGCCATCAGTGCCCTCCCCGGCTCCTACGAGCAGTACTTC	CAISALPGSYEQYF
-	-	TRBV6-5	TRBJ2-7	TGTGCCAGCAGTATCCGGGGGGCCTACTACGAGCAGTACTTC	CASSIRGAYYEQYF
-	-	TRBV7-9	TRBJ2-3	TGTGCCAGCAGCCTCGAAAACACAGATACGCAGTATTTT	CASSLENTDTQYF
TRBD1	-	TRBV28	TRBJ1-2	TGTGCCACCTCGGGGACAGGGCTGACTAACTATGGCTACACCTTC	CATSGTGLTNYGYTF
-	-	TRBV5-1	TRBJ2-5	TGCGCCAGCAGCTTATTTCAAGGGCCTCTAGAGACCCAGTACTTC	CASSLFQGPLETQYF
TRBD1	-	TRBV2	TRBJ2-1	TGTGCCAGCAGTAGGGACAGGGGAAGATACAATGAGCAGTTCTTC	CASSRDRGRYNEQFF
-	-	TRBV2	TRBJ1-1	TGTGCCAGCAGTCCCGATCCACACGCTGAAGCTTTCTTT	CASSPDPHAEAFF
-	-	TRBV11-3	TRBJ2-2	TGTGCCAGCAGCTATCACGACACCACCGGGGAGCTGTTTTTT	CASSYHDTTGELFF
TRBD2	-	TRBV4-1	TRBJ2-3	TGCGCCAGCAGCCAAGCGGGGGGGCCATTACGCACAGATACGCAGTATTTT	CASSQAGGPLRTDTQYF
TRBD1	-	TRBV6-1	TRBJ1-4	TGTGCCAGCAGTGAACGGTTAGGGACAGGGGGCTATCGGGAAAAACTGTTTTTT	CASSERLGTGGYREKLFF
-	-	TRBV6-6	TRBJ1-1	TGTGCCAGCAGTTATGGGGTAGCCACTGAAGCTTTCTTT	CASSYGVATEAFF
-	-	TRBV4-1	TRBJ1-2	TGCGCCAGCAGCCAAGATCCGTACAGGGAGGTATATGGCTACACCTTC	CASSQDPYREVYGYTF
TRBD2	-	TRBV13	TRBJ2-3	TGTGCCAGCAGCTTAGCTTGGGAGGGGACAGATACGCAGTATTTT	CASSLAWEGTDTQYF
TRBD2	once	TRBV6-1	TRBJ2-1	TGTGCCAGCGGCCTACTAGCGGACGCCTACAATGAGCAGTTCTTC	CASGLLADAYNEQFF
TRBD2	-	TRBV5-4	TRBJ2-7	TGTGCCAGCCGGCAAGGAGCGGGGTACGAGCAGTACTTC	CASRQGAGYEQYF
-	-	TRBV2	TRBJ2-7	TGTGCCAGCCTCAATCGCGGCACCGGCGAGCAGTACTTC	CASLNRGTGEQYF
-	-	TRBV6-5	TRBJ1-4	TGTGCCAGCTCAGGGGCCTTCTTTGAAAAACTGTTTTTT	CASSGAFFEKLFF
-	-	TRBV11-2	TRBJ1-2	TGTGCCAGCAGCCCGGCGGGGGCTAGGTATGGCTACACCTTC	CASSPAGARYGYTF
-	few	TRBV6-5	TRBJ2-7	TGTGCCAGCAGTTACTCGTTCACCAACACCTACGAGCAGTACTTC	CASSYSFTNTYEQYF